Listed below are T cell receptor beta chains from one sample, sequenced in a study of cytomegalovirus exposure and HLA in healthy donors. Produced via immunoSEQ multiplex PCR; TCRdb's table is partial and in-frame only. Of some 140,000 clones listed, 80% to 85% are singletons. What was sequenced was PBMCs. These receptor sequences come from a male donor in good health and CMV-seropositive. CDR3s include the opening cysteine and the closing phenylalanine or tryptophan. The D gene is left open where the match is weak. Size values are once, few and many counts, or a class for expanded clones, and some rows have none.

v_call,j_call,clone_size,d_call,cdr3_nt,cdr3_aa
TRBV4-3,TRBJ2-2,-,TRBD2,TGCGCCAGCAGCCCCCTAGCGGGAGAGAACCCGACCTTTGAGGAGCTGTTTTTT,CASSPLAGENPTFEELFF
TRBV7-6,TRBJ2-7,-,-,TGTGCCAGCAGCTTACAGGGCTACGAGCAGTACTTC,CASSLQGYEQYF
TRBV9,TRBJ2-3,-,TRBD2,TGTGCCAGCAGCGCAGGACTAGCGGGCCGCACAGATACGCAGTATTTT,CASSAGLAGRTDTQYF
TRBV2,TRBJ2-1,-,-,TGTGCCAGCAGCCCAGATGACAATGAGCAGTTCTTC,CASSPDDNEQFF
TRBV21-1,TRBJ2-3,-,-,TGTGCCAGCAGCAAGGGCAGAACGCTTAGCACAGATACGCAGTATTTT,CASSKGRTLSTDTQYF
TRBV4-2,TRBJ2-2,-,TRBD2,TGTGCCAGCAGCCAGCCACTAGCGGGAGTTGAATCAAGCGGGGAGCTGTTTTTT,CASSQPLAGVESSGELFF
TRBV4-2,TRBJ2-7,-,TRBD2,TGTGCCAGCAGCCAGGGGTCTGGGCGGGAGTCCTACGAGCAGTACTTC,CASSQGSGRESYEQYF
TRBV5-8,TRBJ2-1,-,TRBD1,TGTGGGACAGGGTTTATGTACAATGAGCAGTTCTTC,CGTGFMYNEQFF
TRBV7-3,TRBJ1-1,-,-,TGTGCCAGCAGCTTGGGCACCATGAACACTGAAGCTTTCTTT,CASSLGTMNTEAFF
TRBV7-6,TRBJ2-7,-,TRBD2,TGTGCCAGCAGCTTATATTGGCTAGCGGGGGGCTCCTACGAGCAGTACTTC,CASSLYWLAGGSYEQYF
TRBV7-3,TRBJ2-3,few,TRBD2,TGTGCCAGCAGCTTAAGGCGGGAGGCCGATACGCAGTATTTT,CASSLRREADTQYF
TRBV7-9,TRBJ2-2,few,-,TGTGCCAGCAGCCGGGACGGGGAGCTGTTTTTT,CASSRDGELFF
TRBV5-5,TRBJ2-4,-,-,TGTGCCAGCAGCTTGACAGGGGCCAAAAACATTCAGTACTTC,CASSLTGAKNIQYF
TRBV5-6,TRBJ2-7,-,TRBD2,TGTGCCAGCAGTTTTAGCGGGAGCCCCCTCGGGCAGTACTTC,CASSFSGSPLGQYF
TRBV11-2,TRBJ2-7,-,TRBD2,TGTGCCAGCAGCTCCGATTTAGCGGGGGGCCCCCGGGAGTACTTC,CASSSDLAGGPREYF
TRBV7-9,TRBJ2-5,-,TRBD1,TGTGCCAGCAGCTTCCCGCGGGACAGGGGGGGAGAGACCCAGTACTTC,CASSFPRDRGGETQYF
TRBV30,TRBJ2-7,-,-,TGTGCCTGGAGTTCGAACAGGGCTTTTTCCTACGAGCAGTACTTC,CAWSSNRAFSYEQYF
TRBV28,TRBJ1-1,once,-,TGTGCCAGCAGTTCCGCACAAGATCAACAGGGCACCGCTTTCTTT,CASSSAQDQQGTAFF
TRBV28,TRBJ1-1,-,-,TGTGCCAGCAGTTTTGGGAGGGGCACTGAAGCTTTCTTT,CASSFGRGTEAFF
TRBV9,TRBJ2-5,-,-,TGTGCCAGCAGCGTAGCTAGTGGCCTCCAAGAGACCCAGTACTTC,CASSVASGLQETQYF
TRBV7-8,TRBJ2-7,-,TRBD1,TGTGCCAGCAGCTCAGACGACAGGGGACACTACGAGCAGTACTTC,CASSSDDRGHYEQYF
TRBV7-9,TRBJ2-5,-,-,TGTGCCAGCAGCTTGACTAGTCAGGGAGAGCAGTACTTC,CASSLTSQGEQYF
TRBV7-9,TRBJ1-5,-,-,TGTGCCAGCAGCTCACAGTTGTATAGCAATCAGCCCCAGCATTTT,CASSSQLYSNQPQHF
TRBV6-1,TRBJ1-2,-,-,TGTGCCAGCAGACTAATAACAGGGACTAACTATGGCTACACCTTC,CASRLITGTNYGYTF
TRBV9,TRBJ2-7,-,-,TGTGCCAGCAGCGTAGGGCAGGAAAATTATGAGCAGTACTTC,CASSVGQENYEQYF
TRBV27,TRBJ2-2,-,TRBD2,TGTGCCAGCAGTTTGGGAGGGTACTTCACCGGGGAGCTGTTTTTT,CASSLGGYFTGELFF
TRBV5-1,TRBJ2-7,-,-,TGCGCCAGCAGCGATCAGGTATACGAGCAGTACTTC,CASSDQVYEQYF
TRBV19,TRBJ2-2,-,TRBD1,TGTGCCAGTAGGGGGACAGAGAACACCGGGGAGCTGTTTTTT,CASRGTENTGELFF
TRBV10-3,TRBJ1-3,-,-,TGTGCCATCAGGAATACTATAGGAAACACCATATATTTT,CAIRNTIGNTIYF
TRBV13,TRBJ2-1,-,TRBD2,TGTGCCAGCAGCTCAATAGCGGGAGGCCGCCCCAATGAGCAGTTCTTC,CASSSIAGGRPNEQFF
TRBV27,TRBJ2-7,-,TRBD1,TGTGCCAGCAGTTTATCGACGGGACAGAGAGCCTACGAGCAGTACTTC,CASSLSTGQRAYEQYF
TRBV13,TRBJ2-2,-,-,TGTGCCAGCAGCTTAGGCGGGTTTCAAACCGGGGAGCTGTTTTTT,CASSLGGFQTGELFF
TRBV19,TRBJ2-3,-,-,TGTGCCAGTAGTCCTCTCGCGGGGGCAACAGATACGCAGTATTTT,CASSPLAGATDTQYF
TRBV29-1,TRBJ2-7,-,TRBD1,TGCAGCGTGGGTGGCAGGGGGAACATCTACGAGCAGTACTTC,CSVGGRGNIYEQYF
TRBV29-1,TRBJ1-5,-,-,-,CSRNRTDRYPCEPQHF
TRBV2,TRBJ2-1,-,TRBD2,TGTGCCATACTGGTAAAGGGACTAGCCTATGAGCAGTTCTTC,CAILVKGLAYEQFF
TRBV6-1,TRBJ2-3,once,-,TGTGCCAGCAGGGACCCAGGGACAACAGATACGCAGTATTTT,CASRDPGTTDTQYF
TRBV11-1,TRBJ2-1,-,-,TGTGCCAGCAGCAAGGACTACTTCCGCTCCTACAATGAGCAGTTCTTC,CASSKDYFRSYNEQFF
TRBV18,TRBJ2-5,-,-,TGTGCCAGCTCACCTCCTTCAACGGGAGAGACCCAGTACTTC,CASSPPSTGETQYF
TRBV2,TRBJ2-7,-,-,TGTGCCAGCAGTGACCCCCTCGCCGCCGACTTAGCCTACGAGCAGTACTTC,CASSDPLAADLAYEQYF
TRBV7-9,TRBJ2-7,-,TRBD1,TGTGCCAGCAGCCCCCGGGGGGGGGACAGGGGAGGCGAGCAGTACTTC,CASSPRGGDRGGEQYF
TRBV6-5,TRBJ1-5,-,TRBD1,TGTGCCAGCAGCAGAACAGGGGTGTTGGATCAGCCCCAGCATTTT,CASSRTGVLDQPQHF
TRBV18,TRBJ2-1,few,-,TGTGCCAGCTCACGAGCGGGCCGGACCACTTACAATGAGCAGTTCTTC,CASSRAGRTTYNEQFF
TRBV29-1,TRBJ2-5,-,-,TGCAGCGCACTGATACTCCTGATCGTTGGGTACTTC,CSALILLIVGYF
TRBV27,TRBJ2-1,few,TRBD2,TGTGCCAGCAGCCCACTCGTAGCGGGGGGGGGAGAGCAGTTCTTC,CASSPLVAGGGEQFF
TRBV6-5,TRBJ2-7,-,TRBD1,TGTGCCAGCAGCCTCCGGGGACAGGGAACCTACGAGCAGTACTTC,CASSLRGQGTYEQYF
TRBV11-3,TRBJ2-5,-,TRBD2,TGTGCCAGCAGCCCCGGGGGGACGAAAGAGACCCAGTACTTC,CASSPGGTKETQYF
TRBV6-1,TRBJ1-1,few,-,TGTGCCAGCAGTCCGGGGGAGGTTCCTGAAGCTTTCTTT,CASSPGEVPEAFF
TRBV9,TRBJ1-5,-,-,TGTGCCAGCAGCGTTTCTGGGGGCACTGATCAGCCCCAGCATTTT,CASSVSGGTDQPQHF
TRBV5-1,TRBJ2-1,-,-,TGCGCCAGCAGCTTGGGGTTCGGGTCCGGCACCCGGGATGAGCAGTTCTTC,CASSLGFGSGTRDEQFF
TRBV7-3,TRBJ1-6,-,-,TGTGCCAGCAGCTCCCAGGGGCCGAATAATTCACCCCTCCACTTT,CASSSQGPNNSPLHF
TRBV2,TRBJ2-7,-,TRBD1,TGTGCCAGCATTGCCGGGACAGGGTCCTACGAGCAGTACTTC,CASIAGTGSYEQYF
TRBV2,TRBJ2-3,few,TRBD2,TGTGCCAGCAGTGAATGTAACGGGGGGGCCTCCGATACGCAGTATTTT,CASSECNGGASDTQYF
TRBV4-2,TRBJ2-7,-,-,TGTGCCAGCAGCCAGAGGCACGGGGGTGGCGAGCAGTACTTC,CASSQRHGGGEQYF
TRBV29-1,TRBJ2-7,-,TRBD1,TGCAGCGCGGTGGGGACAGGGACCTACGAGCAGTACTTC,CSAVGTGTYEQYF
TRBV11-2,TRBJ1-1,-,-,TGTGCCAGCAGCTTATCCATTTTAGATACTGAAGCTTTCTTT,CASSLSILDTEAFF
TRBV4-1,TRBJ2-3,-,TRBD2,TGCGCCAGCAGCCAAACTAGCGCTACTAGCACAGATACGCAGTATTTT,CASSQTSATSTDTQYF
TRBV19,TRBJ1-4,-,-,TGTGCCAGTAGTATCGAGGGCCCCGCAACTAATGAAAAACTGTTTTTT,CASSIEGPATNEKLFF
TRBV15,TRBJ2-7,-,TRBD1,TGTGCCACCAGCACTAACCGGGACAGGGGCTCCTACGAGCAGTACTTC,CATSTNRDRGSYEQYF
TRBV10-1,TRBJ1-2,-,TRBD1,TGCGCCAGCAGTGACCTATTGCCCCGGGACAGGGGGCGCAGGGGTAACTATGGCTACACCTTC,CASSDLLPRDRGRRGNYGYTF